Each of the 28 T cell receptor beta chains below was sequenced from the same sample in a study of T cell responses to AZD1222 COVID-19 vaccine. Sequenced by immunoSEQ multiplex PCR; TCRdb stores in-frame clones only, minus some. The sample shows 160,000 or so clones, around 94% of them seen only once. This specimen was peripheral blood, taken on day 0 of AZD1222 vaccination. The receptors stem from an adult in good health.

The gene calls are TRBV19 and TRBJ1-3; unclear D gene. The germline CDR1 and CDR2 sequences are LNHDA and SQIVND (reference sequence). The CDR3 covers 14 residues. V was pared by 7 bases and J by 3 bases, with 13 bases between. CDR3 nucleotides: TGTGCCAGTACAATGGGGAGCCTTGGAAACACCATATATTTT. Translation: CASTMGSLGNTIYF.

The chain carries TRBV2 and TRBJ2-1; the match to TRBD2 covers 11 bases. Germline V gives CDR1 SNHLY, CDR2 FYNNEI. The CDR3 is 15 residues long. V gave up 0 bases and J gave up 8 bases; unmatched junction bases: 3. The CDR3 sequence is CASSEALLAGDEQFF. The DNA for the CDR3 is TGTGCCAGCAGTGAAGCGCTACTAGCGGGAGATGAGCAGTTCTTC.

J is TRBJ2-2 and V is TRBV5-1; 8 bases are shared with TRBD2. Germline V gives CDR1 SGHRS, CDR2 YFSETQ. The length of the CDR3 is 16 residues. J gave up 1 base and V 0 bases, and 2 bases lay outside the gene matches. In DNA form, the CDR3 reads TGCGCCAGCAGCTTGGTACTAGCGGAGAACACCGGGGAGCTGTTTTTT. The encoded protein is CASSLVLAENTGELFF.

The gene calls are TRBV6-5 and TRBJ2-5; D not certain. The CDR3 is 14 amino acids. The germline V gene has CDR1 MNHEY and CDR2 SVGAGI. Between the trimmed V and J ends, which lost 2 bases and 3 bases, there was a span of 10 bases. CDR3 in DNA: TGTGCCAGCAGTTACGACTTATCGAAAGAGACCCAGTACTTC. As protein: CASSYDLSKETQYF.

The chain uses TRBV30 and TRBJ1-1, with TRBD1 matching over 11 bases. Trimming at V came to 3 bases and at J to 5 bases, leaving 11 bases not matched to a gene. This CDR3 is built from 16 residues. The germline gives CDR1 GTSNPN, CDR2 SVGIG (reference sequence). The CDR3, as DNA: TGTGCCTGGAGCAGGGACAGGGGGGGCCTAAAGACTGAAGCTTTCTTT. It is translated as CAWSRDRGGLKTEAFF.

V and J are TRBV2 and TRBJ1-1; TRBD1 matches at 9 bases. Looked up from germline, CDR1 is SNHLY and CDR2 is FYNNEI. Germline trimming cut 6 bases from V and 3 bases from J; bases unmatched to any gene: 5. This CDR3 is 14 amino acids long. The CDR3 bases are TGTGCCAGCAGGGACAGGGGCATTGACACTGAAGCTTTCTTT. This codes for CASRDRGIDTEAFF.

The chain uses TRBV9 and TRBJ1-2; 9 bases line up with TRBD1. The J segment lost 5 bases and the V segment lost 0 bases, leaving 5 bases of the junction unmatched. This CDR3 region has 15 residues. Germline V gene data show CDR1 as SGDLS and CDR2 as YYNGEE. The DNA of the CDR3 is TGTGCCAGCAGCGTAGGCGTCGACAGGGGGTATGGCTACACCTTC. Protein product: CASSVGVDRGYGYTF.

The rearrangement uses TRBV6-1 and TRBJ2-2; TRBD2 aligns across 7 bases. Trimming at V came to 6 bases and at J to 0 bases, leaving 10 bases not matched to a gene. Germline V gives CDR1 MNHNS, CDR2 SASEGT. CDR3 size: 17 residues. The CDR3 region has the DNA TGTGCCAGCAGAGAAAGCGGCCTAGCGGCGAACACCGGGGAGCTGTTTTTT. This encodes CASRESGLAANTGELFF.

This clone was seen once. This chain uses TRBV5-1 with TRBJ1-5; 8 nucleotides agree with TRBD1. Losses at the gene ends were 0 bases for V and 5 bases for J; bases not matched to a gene: 1. CDR1 is SGHRS and CDR2 is YFSETQ in the germline V gene. This CDR3 is 14 amino acids long. The CDR3 region has the DNA TGCGCCAGCAGCTTGGAGACAGGGGATCAGCCCCAGCATTTT. Protein product: CASSLETGDQPQHF.

The CDR3, as DNA: TGTGCCACCAGCAGGACAGGGGACTCCTACAATGAGCAGTTCTTC. Encoded protein: CATSRTGDSYNEQFF. The rearrangement uses TRBV15 and TRBJ2-1; 8 bases agree with TRBD1. The CDR3 extends over 15 amino acids. Germline V gene lookup returns CDR1 LNHNV and CDR2 YYDKDF (reference sequence). Trimming cost V 3 bases and J 0 bases; bases outside gene matches: 1.

The chain combines TRBV9 with TRBJ2-1; 8 bases align to TRBD2. Germline V gene lookup returns CDR1 SGDLS and CDR2 YYNGEE. The CDR3 consists of 16 residues. J was trimmed by 3 bases and V by 3 bases; bases with no gene match: 8. CDR3 bases: TGTGCCAGCAGCGAGGCCCGGGAGGGCCTCTACAATGAGCAGTTCTTC. Translation gives CASSEAREGLYNEQFF.

The V call is TRBV19, the J call TRBJ2-2; D possibly corresponds to TRBD1 (5 bases). This CDR3 is 14 amino acids long. The germline CDR1 and CDR2 sequences are LNHDA and SQIVND (reference sequence). Trimming took 5 bases from V and 7 from J, leaving 14 bases between them. The CDR3 bases are TGTGCCAGTAGTTGGACATTCTCGGGCGGGGAGCTGTTTTTT. Protein sequence: CASSWTFSGGELFF.

In its sample, this clone was seen once. The chain uses TRBV1 and TRBJ2-5; TRBD1, the table's D call, lacks a check against the DNA. TRBV1 is recorded as a pseudogene. This CDR3 has 14 residues. CDR3 sequence reads: CTSSRTGVGETQYF. The CDR3 DNA reads TGCACCAGCAGCCGGACAGGGGTAGGAGAGACCCAGTACTTC.

Here the CDR3 DNA reads TGCAGCGCTCACCCGGGGGGTAGATCGGCTTTCTTT. This sequence encodes CSAHPGGRSAFF. V gene TRBV29-1 combines with J gene TRBJ1-1; D may be TRBD1 (5 bases). Per the germline V gene, CDR1 is SQVTM and CDR2 is ANQGSEA. This CDR3 has 12 residues. Trimming removed 7 bases from V and 11 bases from J, with 20 bases in between.

This chain joins TRBV19 and TRBJ1-2, with D unclear. V lost 5 bases and J lost 4, with 23 bases in between. This CDR3 has 17 residues. In germline, CDR1 is LNHDA, CDR2 SQIVND (reference sequence). CDR3 sequence reads: CASSYPVDGQTFYGYTF. CDR3 in DNA: TGTGCCAGTAGTTATCCCGTGGACGGCCAGACCTTCTATGGCTACACCTTC.

The chain has TRBV12-3 or TRBV12-4 and TRBJ1-4; no definite D call. This CDR3 comprises 13 residues. Trimming removed 8 bases from V and 0 bases from J, with 7 bases in between. The CDR3 coding sequence is TGTGCCAGCGCGTCGTCAACTAATGAAAAACTGTTTTTT. This encodes CASASSTNEKLFF.

V and J are TRBV5-5 and TRBJ1-1, with D hard to call. The germline V gene encodes CDR1 SGHKS and CDR2 YYEKEE (reference sequence). Trimming left V 0 bases short and J 6 bases short, with 15 bases between. The CDR3 sequence is 15 residues long. CDR3 protein: CASSLVSGEQAEAFF. CDR3 sequence (DNA): TGTGCCAGCAGCTTGGTATCCGGGGAGCAGGCTGAAGCTTTCTTT.

The chain couples TRBV30 to TRBJ1-6, with D tentatively TRBD1 (5 bases). This CDR3 is 12 amino acids long. V was pared by 7 bases and J by 7 bases, with 11 bases between. Germline loops: CDR1 GTSNPN, CDR2 SVGIG (reference sequence). CDR3 in DNA: TGTGCCTTCAGGGTGAGCAATTCACCCCTCCACTTT. Translation gives CAFRVSNSPLHF.

Here the CDR3 reads CASSLALRGKDTEAFF. CDR3 bases: TGCGCCAGCAGCTTGGCGTTGAGGGGAAAGGACACTGAAGCTTTCTTT. The V gene is TRBV5-1, the J gene TRBJ1-1; TRBD1 might be the D (5 bases). V dropped 0 bases and J dropped 3 bases, with 15 bases sitting between them. This CDR3 comprises 16 residues. CDR1 and CDR2 from the germline V gene are SGHRS and YFSETQ.

The V gene is TRBV5-1, the J gene TRBJ1-1; perhaps TRBD1 as D (6 bases). V gave up 4 bases and J gave up 6 bases, with 19 bases separating them. The germline gives CDR1 SGHRS, CDR2 YFSETQ. The CDR3 sequence is 15 residues long. CDR3 protein: CASSPQQGSGSEAFF. DNA for the CDR3: TGCGCCAGCAGCCCCCAACAGGGAAGTGGATCTGAAGCTTTCTTT.

About this clone: The junction departs from the called germline gene at one end, perhaps through a read error. The V call is TRBV3-1 (or the pseudogene TRBV3-2), the J call TRBJ1-6, with TRBD1 matching over 8 bases. The CDR3 length is 14 residues. Germline CDR1 LGHDT, CDR2 YNNKEL (reference sequence). DNA for the CDR3: TGTGCCAGCAGGCAAGGACAGGGTAATTCACCCCTCCACTTT. It is translated as CASRQGQGNSPLHF.

A single count supports this clone. The chain joins TRBV5-5 to TRBJ2-1; 8 bases are a match to TRBD1. The CDR3 spans 15 residues. After removal of 2 bases from V and 13 bases from J, the junction contained 14 bases not matched to a gene. CDR1 is SGHKS and CDR2 is YYEKEE in the germline V gene (reference sequence). CDR3 sequence reads: CASSFPGQATNVQFF. CDR3 DNA: TGTGCCAGCAGCTTCCCGGGACAGGCTACCAATGTACAGTTCTTC. Together with reference TRBV5-5 and TRBJ2-1, the CDR3 gives the full variable domain: DAGVTQSPTHLIKTRGQQVTLRCSPISGHKSVSWYQQVLGQGPQFIFQYYEKEERGRGNFPDRFSARQFPNYSSELNVNALLLGDSALYLCASSFPGQATNVQFFGPGTRLTVL.

This chain links TRBV21-1 with TRBJ1-2. TRBV21-1 is an annotated pseudogene. The CDR3 is made up of 14 amino acids. The CDR3 loop is CASREGPTIYGYTF. The CDR3 DNA reads as TGTGCCAGCAGAGAGGGACCGACGATCTATGGCTACACCTTC.

The chain links TRBV6-1 to TRBJ1-1, with no clear D. The CDR3 runs 14 residues. CDR1 and CDR2 (germline): MNHNS, SASEGT. With 1 base removed from V and 2 bases from J, the gap between germline ends came to 8 bases. CDR3 sequence reads: CASSEDRLNTEAFF. The CDR3 DNA sequence: TGTGCCAGCAGTGAAGACAGACTCAACACTGAAGCTTTCTTT.

The chain combines TRBV20-1 with TRBJ1-2; D not resolved. Between the trimmed V and J ends, which lost 3 bases and 0 bases, there was a span of 11 bases. Germline loops: CDR1 DFQATT, CDR2 SNEGSKA (reference sequence). This CDR3 comprises 14 residues. CDR3 sequence (DNA): TGCAGTGCTAGTTATATCACCGCTAACTATGGCTACACCTTC. Translated, it gives CSASYITANYGYTF.

The table lists this clone with a count of one. The rearrangement links TRBV6-1 to TRBJ1-2; D unclear. CDR1 is MNHNS, CDR2 SASEGT, per germline. V lost 0 bases to trimming and J lost 5 bases, with 10 bases between them. This CDR3 contains 14 residues. DNA of the CDR3: TGTGCCAGCAGTGAAGCGAGCAGGACGTATGGCTACACCTTC. It encodes CASSEASRTYGYTF.

This rearrangement joins TRBV3-1 (or the pseudogene TRBV3-2) to TRBJ2-7; D is ambiguous. From germline, CDR1 is LGHDT and CDR2 YNNKEL (reference sequence). Trimming cost V 4 bases and J 6 bases, with 16 bases left between them. The CDR3 sequence is 14 residues long. As DNA, the CDR3 is TGTGCCAGCAGCCTAGGACCCAATACGTTCGAGCAGTACTTC. It encodes CASSLGPNTFEQYF.

The V and J genes are TRBV19 and TRBJ2-2; TRBD2 matches at 8 bases. The V gene end was trimmed by 7 bases and the J gene end by 7 bases; junction bases not matched to a gene: 14. The germline gives CDR1 LNHDA, CDR2 SQIVND (reference sequence). The CDR3 totals 16 residues. CDR3 loop: CASTAGRTSLGGELFF. The CDR3 DNA sequence: TGTGCCAGTACCGCCGGCCGGACTAGCCTTGGCGGGGAGCTGTTTTTT.